Shown below are 26 T cell receptor beta chains from a single sample sequenced in a study of shared clonotypes between healthy human individuals. Libraries were prepared by immunoSEQ multiplex PCR; TCRdb keeps only in-frame clonotypes and omits some of them. The sample records under 1,900,000 clones, less than 99% being singletons. The sample was naive CD4+ T cells sorted from blood. As to subset: CD45RA+ positively selected. The source is a man aged 30-40 years in good health.

CDR3 sequence (DNA): TGCGCCAGCAGCTTGGCTCCTCGGGACAGATTGTACAATGAGCAGTTCTTC. As protein: CASSLAPRDRLYNEQFF. This chain links TRBV5-1 with TRBJ2-1, with 7 bases lining up with TRBD1. The CDR3 runs to 17 residues. After removal of 0 bases from V and 4 bases from J, the junction contained 10 bases not matched to a gene. The germline V gene has CDR1 SGHRS and CDR2 YFSETQ. Looking up the rest from reference TRBV5-1 and TRBJ2-1 gives the full variable domain: KAGVTQTPRYLIKTRGQQVTLSCSPISGHRSVSWYQQTPGQGLQFLFEYFSETQRNKGNFPGRFSGRQFSNSRSEMNVSTLELGDSALYLCASSLAPRDRLYNEQFFGPGTRLTVL.

In regard to this clone: The same CDR3 can be traced to other DNA sequences in this sample. The rearrangement joins TRBV2 to TRBJ2-3, with 9 bases lining up with TRBD2. Germline V gene lookup returns CDR1 SNHLY and CDR2 FYNNEI. The trim removed 4 bases at V and 1 base at J, leaving 0 bases unmatched. There are 14 residues in the CDR3. In nucleotides, the CDR3 is TGTGCCAGCAGTGGGACTAGCGGCACAGATACGCAGTATTTT. It translates to CASSGTSGTDTQYF.

The rearrangement links TRBV11-3 to TRBJ2-7; D tentatively reads TRBD1 or TRBD2 (6 bases each). In germline, CDR1 is SGHNT, CDR2 YENEEA. This CDR3 has 16 amino acids. V lost 4 bases to trimming and J lost 2 bases, with 18 bases between them. The CDR3 DNA follows: TGTGCCAGCAGCTCCCCATCCCTGGGGGGCACCTACGAGCAGTACTTC. Amino acids: CASSSPSLGGTYEQYF.

This sequence joins TRBV11-3 and TRBJ2-7; TRBD1 agrees at 11 bases. The germline gives CDR1 SGHNT, CDR2 YENEEA. CDR3 size: 15 residues. With 5 bases clipped from V and 3 bases from J, the junction kept 6 bases outside the gene matches. Written as DNA, the CDR3 is TGTGCCAGCAGCCCAGCGGGGACAGGGGGCTACGAGCAGTACTTC. Translated: CASSPAGTGGYEQYF.

This clone was recorded only once. Other DNA sequences of this sample code for an identical CDR3. The chain uses TRBV18 and TRBJ2-5; D uncertain. The CDR3 runs 12 residues. Germline V gene data show CDR1 as KGHSH and CDR2 as LQKENI. Trimming took 3 bases from V and 5 from J, leaving 7 bases between them. CDR3 coding DNA: TGTGCCAGCTCACCGCGTTACGAGACCCAGTACTTC. The encoded protein is CASSPRYETQYF.

This sequence joins TRBV5-1 and TRBJ1-2, with TRBD1 matching 9 bases. The V and J ends lost 4 bases and 3 bases, in that order; junction bases with no gene match: 7. Germline loops: CDR1 SGHRS, CDR2 YFSETQ. The length of the CDR3 is 15 residues. CDR3 nucleotide sequence: TGCGCCAGCAGCCAGATGGGACAGGGCGACTATGGCTACACCTTC. Translation: CASSQMGQGDYGYTF. The whole variable domain, remainder taken from reference TRBV5-1 and TRBJ1-2, is KAGVTQTPRYLIKTRGQQVTLSCSPISGHRSVSWYQQTPGQGLQFLFEYFSETQRNKGNFPGRFSGRQFSNSRSEMNVSTLELGDSALYLCASSQMGQGDYGYTFGSGTRLTVV.

This chain links TRBV7-9 with TRBJ1-1, with D perhaps matching TRBD1 (5 bases). The germline CDR1 and CDR2 sequences are SEHNR and FQNEAQ (reference sequence). Trimming removed 1 base from V and 3 bases from J, with 12 bases in between. CDR3 length equals 15 residues. The CDR3 spells CASSLVRQGHTEAFF. In nucleotides, the CDR3 is TGTGCCAGCAGCTTAGTTCGTCAGGGCCACACTGAAGCTTTCTTT. The whole variable domain, remainder taken from reference TRBV7-9 and TRBJ1-1, is DTGVSQNPRHKITKRGQNVTFRCDPISEHNRLYWYRQTLGQGPEFLTYFQNEAQLEKSRLLSDRFSAERPKGSFSTLEIQRTEQGDSAMYLCASSLVRQGHTEAFFGQGTRLTVV.

The gene calls are TRBV10-1 and TRBJ2-3; D is undetermined. Germline V gene lookup returns CDR1 WNHNN and CDR2 SYGVQD (reference sequence). V was pared by 0 bases and J by 0 bases, with 10 bases between. The CDR3 is 16 residues long. This CDR3 is CASSESPWPSTDTQYF. The CDR3 DNA follows: TGCGCCAGCAGTGAGTCCCCGTGGCCGAGCACAGATACGCAGTATTTT.

There are a few counts of this clone. This chain joins TRBV29-1 and TRBJ2-4; 8 bases line up with TRBD1. V shed 7 bases, J shed 5 bases, and the junction held 7 bases outside the gene matches. Germline CDR1 and CDR2: SQVTM and ANQGSEA. The CDR3 spans 13 residues. The CDR3 loop reads CSAAPGQENIQYF. Here the CDR3 DNA reads TGCAGCGCCGCCCCGGGACAGGAAAACATTCAGTACTTC.

The chain uses TRBV6-5 and TRBJ2-7, with a possible D match to TRBD2 (6 bases). From germline, CDR1 is MNHEY and CDR2 SVGAGI. V was trimmed by 5 bases and J by 3 bases, leaving 11 bases between them. The CDR3 is 13 residues long. Written as DNA, the CDR3 is TGTGCCAGCAGTCCCCGACTAGTCTACGAGCAGTACTTC. This encodes CASSPRLVYEQYF.

V gene TRBV5-4 combines with J gene TRBJ2-7, with 8 positions matching TRBD2. The V and J ends lost 0 bases and 5 bases, in that order; junction bases with no gene match: 7. The CDR3 extends over 15 amino acids. Germline assignment: CDR1 SGHNT and CDR2 YYREEE (reference sequence). The CDR3 sequence: CASSLAGGRADEQYF. The CDR3 nucleotides read TGTGCCAGCAGCTTGGCGGGAGGGAGGGCCGACGAGCAGTACTTC.

V usage is TRBV5-4 and J usage is TRBJ2-7, with 10 bases identical to TRBD1. From germline, CDR1 is SGHNT and CDR2 YYREEE (reference sequence). J was trimmed by 2 bases and V by 4 bases; bases with no gene match: 6. The CDR3 runs 15 residues. The CDR3: CASSVETGGPYEQYF. Written as DNA, the CDR3 is TGTGCCAGCAGCGTAGAGACAGGGGGCCCCTACGAGCAGTACTTC. Together with reference TRBV5-4 and TRBJ2-7, the CDR3 gives the full variable domain: ETGVTQSPTHLIKTRGQQVTLRCSSQSGHNTVSWYQQALGQGPQFIFQYYREEENGRGNFPPRFSGLQFPNYSSELNVNALELDDSALYLCASSVETGGPYEQYFGPGTRLTVT.

CDR3 protein: CASGGLPGPFIGEQFF. As DNA, the CDR3 is TGTGCCAGCGGGGGGCTGCCGGGACCATTCATTGGTGAGCAGTTCTTC. The genes are TRBV7-9 and TRBJ2-1; D may correspond to TRBD1 or TRBD2 (6 bases each). Germline CDR1 SEHNR, CDR2 FQNEAQ (reference sequence). Trimming cost V 8 bases and J 9 bases, with 26 bases left between them. The CDR3 totals 16 residues.

J is TRBJ1-1 and V is TRBV28; D gene uncertain. Trimming stripped 2 bases from V and 8 bases from J, with 6 bases between. The length of the CDR3 is 11 residues. Germline values: CDR1 MDHEN, CDR2 SYDVKM. The CDR3 DNA follows: TGTGCCAGCAGTTTAAAGGCAGAAGCTTTCTTT. This gives the protein CASSLKAEAFF.

This sequence joins TRBV18 and TRBJ2-7; 9 nucleotides match TRBD1. The CDR3 is made up of 14 amino acids. The germline V gene encodes CDR1 KGHSH and CDR2 LQKENI. The V segment lost 6 bases and the J segment 5 bases; nucleotides outside the gene matches: 8. The chain's CDR3 is CASSAGQGLHEQYF. The CDR3, as DNA: TGTGCCAGCTCCGCGGGACAGGGACTCCACGAGCAGTACTTC.

The V call is TRBV5-8, the J call TRBJ2-5; D not certain. CDR3 length: 16 residues. CDR1 SGHTS and CDR2 YDEGEE come from the germline V gene. The germline V and J ends were trimmed by 4 bases and 0 bases, with 16 bases remaining between them. The CDR3 DNA reads TGTGCCAGCAGCCGCCCGGGTGCCAAGCACCAAGAGACCCAGTACTTC. Amino acid sequence: CASSRPGAKHQETQYF.

The chain joins TRBV1 to TRBJ1-4; the tabulated D call, TRBD1, remains unverified against the DNA. TRBV1 is deemed a pseudogene. The CDR3 sequence is 14 residues long. The CDR3 reads CTFQDSATNEKLFF. CDR3 nucleotides: TGCACCTTCCAAGACAGTGCAACTAATGAAAAACTGTTTTTT.

The rearrangement uses TRBV28 and TRBJ2-7; 10 positions match TRBD2. Germline V gene sequence: CDR1 MDHEN, CDR2 SYDVKM. V lost 6 bases and J lost 2; bases outside the gene matches: 7. This CDR3 has 15 residues. The CDR3 DNA sequence: TGTGCCAGCAGGGGAGCGGGAGGGGGTACCTACGAGCAGTACTTC. Residues: CASRGAGGGTYEQYF.

V usage is TRBV5-1 and J usage is TRBJ1-1; 8 bases fit TRBD1. CDR1 and CDR2 (germline): SGHRS, YFSETQ. The V segment lost 7 bases and the J segment 4 bases; nucleotides outside the gene matches: 6. The CDR3 totals 13 residues. CDR3 sequence reads: CASGQGFSTEAFF. The CDR3 DNA reads TGCGCCAGCGGACAGGGTTTTTCCACTGAAGCTTTCTTT.

This clone was detected only once. This chain joins TRBV27 and TRBJ2-7; D possibly matches TRBD1 or TRBD2 (5 bases each). V lost 3 bases and J 2 bases, leaving 11 bases between the germline ends. Per germline, CDR1 MNHEY and CDR2 SMNVEV (reference sequence). This CDR3 spans 14 amino acids. CDR3 DNA: TGTGCCAGCAGTTTTATCGGGGACCCCTACGAGCAGTACTTC. Translating gives CASSFIGDPYEQYF.

This clone was recorded once. The rearrangement joins TRBV18 to TRBJ2-7; no firm D call. Germline CDR1 and CDR2: KGHSH and LQKENI. CDR3 length: 12 residues. Trimming stripped 5 bases from V and 3 bases from J, with 8 bases between. This chain's CDR3 is CASSSTGYEQYF. The CDR3, as DNA: TGTGCCAGCTCATCGACGGGCTACGAGCAGTACTTC.

V usage is TRBV5-6 and J usage is TRBJ1-5, with D uncertain. Trimming stripped 1 base from V and 8 bases from J, with 19 bases between. The CDR3 consists of 16 residues. Germline loops: CDR1 SGHDT, CDR2 YYEEEE. The CDR3 here is CASSLSFRSSFEPQHF. DNA of the CDR3: TGTGCCAGCAGCTTGAGTTTTAGGTCCTCGTTTGAGCCCCAGCATTTT.

This clone was seen a single time. V and J are TRBV11-3 and TRBJ2-1; no definite D call. Trimming pared 3 bases from V and 0 bases from J, leaving 12 bases between. There are 16 residues in the CDR3. Germline CDR1 and CDR2: SGHNT and YENEEA. This CDR3 reads CASSFLGDSSYNEQFF. Written as DNA, the CDR3 is TGTGCCAGCAGCTTTTTAGGCGATAGCTCCTACAATGAGCAGTTCTTC. The whole variable domain, remainder taken from reference TRBV11-3 and TRBJ2-1, is EAGVVQSPRYKIIEKKQPVAFWCNPISGHNTLYWYLQNLGQGPELLIRYENEEAVDDSQLPKDRFSAERLKGVDSTLKIQPAELGDSAVYLCASSFLGDSSYNEQFFGPGTRLTVL.

The chain employs TRBV6-6 and TRBJ2-1; TRBD2 matches 9 bases. Unmatched junction bases numbered 4, after V lost 8 bases and J lost 5 bases. Germline V gives CDR1 MNHNY, CDR2 SVGAGI (reference sequence). The length of the CDR3 is 13 residues. The CDR3, as DNA: TGTGCCAGCGGACTAGCGCTAAACAATGAGCAGTTCTTC. Protein sequence: CASGLALNNEQFF.

The chain couples TRBV15 to TRBJ2-7, with a weak D call TRBD2 (5 bases). V dropped 0 bases and J dropped 1 base, with 7 bases sitting between them. CDR1 and CDR2 (germline): LNHNV, YYDKDF (reference sequence). The CDR3 has 14 amino acids. CDR3 amino acids: CATSRDTGSYEQYF. The CDR3 DNA follows: TGTGCCACCAGCAGAGATACGGGGTCCTACGAGCAGTACTTC. The whole variable domain, remainder taken from reference TRBV15 and TRBJ2-7, is DAMVIQNPRYQVTQFGKPVTLSCSQTLNHNVMYWYQQKSSQAPKLLFHYYDKDFNNEADTPDNFQSRRPNTSFCFLDIRSPGLGDTAMYLCATSRDTGSYEQYFGPGTRLTVT.

Points on this clone: Other DNA sequences in the sample encode the same CDR3. The V gene is TRBV9, the J gene TRBJ2-1, with D possibly being TRBD2 (6 bases). Looked up from germline, CDR1 is SGDLS and CDR2 is YYNGEE. Trimming cost V 1 base and J 0 bases, with 8 bases left between them. CDR3 length: 15 residues. The CDR3 nucleotides are TGTGCCAGCAGCGTATTGGGGGGCTCCTACAATGAGCAGTTCTTC. The encoded protein is CASSVLGGSYNEQFF.